One and the same sample provided the 21 T cell receptor beta chains below, sequenced in a study of blood T cell repertoires in COVID-19. Generated by immunoSEQ multiplex PCR, the TCRdb table keeps only in-frame clones and is missing some. The data contain some 47,000 clones, approximately 86% of them singletons. The source material was peripheral blood. Every receptor here comes from an elderly woman with acute or convalescent COVID-19.

The chain joins TRBV2 to TRBJ2-1, with TRBD2 matching 11 bases. The CDR3 runs to 17 residues. Trimming cost V 5 bases and J 3 bases; bases outside gene matches: 9. The V gene's germline CDR1 is SNHLY and CDR2 FYNNEI. CDR3: CASSYSGTSGVYNEQFF. The CDR3 nucleotides are TGTGCCAGCAGTTATTCCGGGACTAGCGGAGTCTACAATGAGCAGTTCTTC.

The chain carries TRBV2 and TRBJ1-1; tentatively, D is TRBD1 (5 bases). Trimming removed 6 bases from V and 1 base from J, with 9 bases in between. In germline, CDR1 is SNHLY, CDR2 FYNNEI. This CDR3 has 13 residues. The CDR3 is CASREQGNTEAFF. The CDR3 DNA reads as TGTGCCAGCAGGGAGCAGGGGAACACTGAAGCTTTCTTT.

V is TRBV5-1 and J is TRBJ1-6; 9 bases are a match to TRBD1. This CDR3 comprises 14 residues. Germline CDR1 is SGHRS and CDR2 is YFSETQ. V shed 5 bases and J 6 bases; nucleotides not matched to a gene: 3. CDR3 coding DNA: TGCGCCAGCAGGGGACAGGGTGTTAATTCACCCCTCCACTTT. It specifies CASRGQGVNSPLHF. The whole variable domain, filled in from reference TRBV5-1 and TRBJ1-6, reads KAGVTQTPRYLIKTRGQQVTLSCSPISGHRSVSWYQQTPGQGLQFLFEYFSETQRNKGNFPGRFSGRQFSNSRSEMNVSTLELGDSALYLCASRGQGVNSPLHFGNGTRLTVT.

The genes are TRBV25-1 and TRBJ1-2; D is uncertain. CDR3 size: 14 residues. Germline CDR1 and CDR2: MGHDK and SYGVNS. The V gene lost 3 bases and the J gene lost 8 bases, with 16 bases spanning the gap. In nucleotides, the CDR3 is TGTGCCAGCAGTGAGAGTTCGCTCACTCGGGGCTACACCTTC. Protein sequence: CASSESSLTRGYTF.

This clone was seen only once. V is TRBV5-5 and J is TRBJ1-3; unclear D gene. Germline V gene sequence: CDR1 SGHKS, CDR2 YYEKEE (reference sequence). V was clipped by 5 bases and J by 3 bases, with 9 bases between them. The CDR3 is made up of 13 amino acids. The CDR3, as DNA: TGTGCCAGCAGGATGACTGATGGAAACACCATATATTTT. Amino acids: CASRMTDGNTIYF. The entire variable domain, with the rest obtained from reference TRBV5-5 and TRBJ1-3, is as follows: DAGVTQSPTHLIKTRGQQVTLRCSPISGHKSVSWYQQVLGQGPQFIFQYYEKEERGRGNFPDRFSARQFPNYSSELNVNALLLGDSALYLCASRMTDGNTIYFGEGSWLTVV.

In its sample, this clone was seen a few times. The rearrangement links TRBV9 to TRBJ1-5; 10 bases fit TRBD1. The CDR3 is made up of 15 amino acids. After removal of 4 bases from V and 6 bases from J, the junction contained 7 bases not matched to a gene. Germline V lookup: CDR1 SGDLS, CDR2 YYNGEE. CDR3 sequence (DNA): TGTGCCAGCAGCCCCTCCGACAGGGGGCGTCAGCCCCAGCATTTT. It specifies CASSPSDRGRQPQHF. The variable domain in full, completed from reference TRBV9 and TRBJ1-5, reads DSGVTQTPKHLITATGQRVTLRCSPRSGDLSVYWYQQSLDQGLQFLIQYYNGEERAKGNILERFSAQQFPDLHSELNLSSLELGDSALYFCASSPSDRGRQPQHFGDGTRLSIL.

This clone was seen once. As DNA, the CDR3 is TGCAGCGTTGAAGATCTCCACTCGGAGACCCAGTACTTC. Translating it yields CSVEDLHSETQYF. The J gene is TRBJ2-5, the V gene TRBV29-1, with unresolved D. Trimming left V 0 bases short and J 5 bases short, with 10 bases between. Germline loops: CDR1 SQVTM, CDR2 ANQGSEA. There are 13 residues in the CDR3.

The chain combines TRBV6-5 with TRBJ2-3; D ambiguous. Germline loops: CDR1 MNHEY, CDR2 SVGAGI. The CDR3 is made up of 13 amino acids. Trimming stripped 6 bases from V and 0 bases from J, with 7 bases between. The CDR3 loop is CASRRESTDTQYF. The CDR3 nucleotides read TGTGCCAGCAGGCGTGAGAGCACAGATACGCAGTATTTT.

The chain has TRBV6-5 and TRBJ1-1; TRBD1 matches at 7 bases. V lost 6 bases, J lost 4 bases, and 8 bases stayed unmatched. The germline CDR1 and CDR2 sequences are MNHEY and SVGAGI. The CDR3 sequence is 14 residues long. The CDR3 DNA is TGTGCCAGCAGCACTACACAGGGGACCACTGAAGCTTTCTTT. It codes for CASSTTQGTTEAFF.

The chain recombines TRBV10-1 with TRBJ2-3; 7 bases are a match to TRBD2. With 6 bases clipped from V and 0 bases from J, the junction kept 9 bases outside the gene matches. The CDR3 has 16 residues. Germline values: CDR1 WNHNN, CDR2 SYGVQD (reference sequence). In nucleotides, the CDR3 is TGCGCCAGCAGAGACCCGCGGGGGACTAGCACAGATACGCAGTATTTT. Amino acids: CASRDPRGTSTDTQYF.

This chain uses TRBV6-6 with TRBJ2-3; TRBD2 aligns across 11 bases. Unmatched junction bases numbered 7, after V lost 6 bases and J lost 5 bases. Per the germline V gene, CDR1 is MNHNY and CDR2 is SVGAGI (reference sequence). The CDR3 consists of 15 residues. The DNA for the CDR3 is TGTGCCAGCAGGCGGCTAGCGGGGGGCAAAGATACGCAGTATTTT. Translated: CASRRLAGGKDTQYF.

This clone was recorded only once. This chain links TRBV19 with TRBJ1-1; D unresolved. Trimming took 7 bases from V and 0 from J, leaving 15 bases between them. Germline loops: CDR1 LNHDA, CDR2 SQIVND (reference sequence). This CDR3 region has 15 residues. The CDR3 region has the DNA TGTGCCAGTACCCCTTCCCGGGTCATGAACACTGAAGCTTTCTTT. Its translation: CASTPSRVMNTEAFF. The whole variable domain, remainder taken from reference TRBV19 and TRBJ1-1, is DGGITQSPKYLFRKEGQNVTLSCEQNLNHDAMYWYRQDPGQGLRLIYYSQIVNDFQKGDIAEGYSVSREKKESFPLTVTSAQKNPTAFYLCASTPSRVMNTEAFFGQGTRLTVV.

This sequence joins TRBV19 and TRBJ1-5, with 7 bases lining up with TRBD1. V was clipped by 3 bases and J by 5 bases; unmatched bases: 7. Germline values: CDR1 LNHDA, CDR2 SQIVND (reference sequence). The CDR3 spans 15 residues. The CDR3 protein is CASSMGSGGHQPQHF. The CDR3 bases are TGTGCCAGTAGTATGGGGTCAGGGGGGCATCAGCCCCAGCATTTT.

The rearrangement links TRBV7-2 to TRBJ2-3, with 10 positions matching TRBD2. The V segment lost 6 bases and the J segment 0 bases; nucleotides outside the gene matches: 9. The CDR3 runs to 17 residues. The germline V gene has CDR1 SGHTA and CDR2 FQGNSA. CDR3 DNA: TGTGCCAGCAGTAGACCCTTAGCGGGGGGAAGCACAGATACGCAGTATTTT. It yields the protein CASSRPLAGGSTDTQYF.

The CDR3 loop reads CASRREYQETQYF. CDR3 in DNA: TGTGCCAGCAGGAGGGAATATCAAGAGACCCAGTACTTC. This chain uses TRBV12-3 or TRBV12-4 with TRBJ2-5, with D tentatively TRBD2 (5 bases). V dropped 6 bases and J dropped 2 bases, with 10 bases sitting between them. This CDR3 spans 13 amino acids.

The chain uses TRBV7-2 and TRBJ1-2; D ambiguous. Between the trimmed V and J ends, which lost 2 bases and 3 bases, there was a span of 7 bases. In germline, CDR1 is SGHTA, CDR2 FQGNSA. There are 13 residues in the CDR3. For the CDR3, the DNA is TGTGCCAGCAGCTTAATCCGGGACTATGGCTACACCTTC. Its protein is CASSLIRDYGYTF.

The J gene is TRBJ2-3, the V gene TRBV9; D is possibly TRBD2 (5 bases). The germline V gene has CDR1 SGDLS and CDR2 YYNGEE. The V end was cut by 3 bases, the J end by 4 bases, with 9 bases between. The length of the CDR3 is 13 residues. CDR3 coding DNA: TGTGCCAGCAGCGAATCTAGCCCAGATACGCAGTATTTT. Its protein product is CASSESSPDTQYF. The full variable domain, with the rest looked up from reference TRBV9 and TRBJ2-3, is DSGVTQTPKHLITATGQRVTLRCSPRSGDLSVYWYQQSLDQGLQFLIQYYNGEERAKGNILERFSAQQFPDLHSELNLSSLELGDSALYFCASSESSPDTQYFGPGTRLTVL.

This clone has a single count. This rearrangement joins TRBV6-8 to TRBJ1-2; TRBD1 might be the D (6 bases). Germline CDR1 and CDR2: MNHGY and SAAAGT. Trimming pared 4 bases from V and 6 bases from J, leaving 15 bases between. This CDR3 region has 14 residues. The CDR3: CASSCQYRVHGYTF. CDR3 coding DNA: TGTGCCAGCAGTTGCCAATACAGGGTTCATGGCTACACCTTC.

V gene TRBV5-6 combines with J gene TRBJ2-5, with a possible D match to TRBD2 (5 bases). CDR3 length: 13 residues. Trimming removed 4 bases at V and 1 base at J, with 8 bases between. CDR1 SGHDT and CDR2 YYEEEE come from the germline V gene. The CDR3 sequence is CASSKDSQETQYF. Written as DNA, the CDR3 is TGTGCCAGCAGCAAGGACTCCCAAGAGACCCAGTACTTC.

This chain links TRBV19 with TRBJ2-6, with D unclear. Trimming pared 6 bases from V and 1 base from J, leaving 7 bases between. The CDR3 is 14 residues long. Germline lookup yields CDR1 LNHDA and CDR2 SQIVND (reference sequence). For the CDR3, the DNA is TGTGCCAGTAGCTCTCAGTCTGGGGCCAACGTCCTGACTTTC. It translates to CASSSQSGANVLTF.

By sample share, this clone is medium-sized. This rearrangement joins TRBV5-4 to TRBJ1-2; D gene uncertain. Germline V gives CDR1 SGHNT, CDR2 YYREEE (reference sequence). V was cut by 2 bases and J by 5 bases, with 13 bases left in between. The CDR3 consists of 14 residues. The CDR3 nucleotides are TGTGCCAGCAGCTTCCCCCACAGCTTATATGGCTACACCTTC. Translating it yields CASSFPHSLYGYTF.